This T cell receptor beta chain comes out of a study of blood T cells in healthy people across ages. The CDR3 is 15 residues long. Trimming took off 0 bases at V and 6 bases at J, with 16 bases between the two ends. Germline V gene lookup returns CDR1 SGHRS and CDR2 YFSETQ. Researchers report isolating at least 6 million PBMCs per sample. At least 5 micrograms of total RNA were extracted per sample. Then a second PCR, running about 6 to 12 cycles, was carried out with a sample-barcoded 5' primer and a J-beta primer mix. TCRdb processed the 5' RACE reads anew with MiXCR; each CDR3 protein has one entry. The sample contains about 1.5 million distinct CDR3 sequences, approximately 43% of which appear only once.

The sequencing sample was made of blood. The rearrangement uses TRBV5-1 and TRBJ2-7; D uncertain. The receptor's source is a woman aged 18-35 years in good health. The chain's CDR3 is CASSLAGARSSEQYF. As DNA, the CDR3 is TGCGCCAGCAGCTTGGCCGGAGCAAGATCGAGCGAGCAGTACTTC.